This is a list of T cell receptor beta chains from one sample in a study of T cells in Graves' hyperthyroidism and ophthalmopathy. MiXCR, run by TCRdb on the multiplex PCR reads, gives a single entry per CDR3 protein. The sample contains a few hundred thousand distinct CDR3 sequences, roughly 13% of which appear only once. The sequenced material came from blood. The source is a woman aged 18-30 years with Graves' hyperthyroidism. Both conserved end residues are part of each CDR3. Each record gives: V gene, J gene, D gene, clone size, CDR3 protein, CDR3 DNA. A D gene is named only where the DNA matches it firmly. A clone size is listed for some rows: how often the clone was seen (once, few, many), or a class if it is expanded.

TRBV20-1,TRBJ1-2,TRBD1,many,CSAPDRVYGYTF,TGCAGTGCCCCGGACAGGGTCTATGGCTACACCTTC
TRBV12-3/TRBV12-4,TRBJ1-1,TRBD1,many,CASSERTGQTEAFF,TGTGCCAGCAGTGAAAGGACAGGGCAAACTGAAGCTTTCTTT
TRBV7-2,TRBJ2-1,NA,many,CASSLPSSQYNEQFF,TGTGCCAGCAGCTTGCCCTCCTCGCAGTACAATGAGCAGTTCTTC
TRBV12-3/TRBV12-4,TRBJ2-7,NA,many,CASSLRDGGNYEQYF,TGTGCCAGCAGTTTACGGGACGGAGGAAACTACGAGCAGTACTTC
TRBV11-2,TRBJ2-1,TRBD2,many,CASSLTSGSNEQFF,TGTGCCAGCAGCTTGACTAGCGGTAGCAATGAGCAGTTCTTC
TRBV4-1,TRBJ2-1,NA,NA,CASSQAGGIGGGEQFF,TGCGCCAGCAGCCAAGCAGGGGGTATAGGGGGAGGTGAGCAGTTCTTC
TRBV29-1,TRBJ2-3,NA,many,CSVGKAGVDTQYF,TGCAGCGTGGGAAAGGCCGGAGTAGATACGCAGTATTTT
TRBV6-1,TRBJ2-3,NA,once,CASSEWQGVLSDTQYF,TGTGCCAGCAGTGAATGGCAGGGTGTTCTCTCAGATACGCAGTATTTT
TRBV28,TRBJ1-1,NA,many,CASSPRALNTEAFF,TGTGCCAGCAGCCCCAGGGCACTCAACACTGAAGCTTTCTTT
TRBV4-2,TRBJ2-1,TRBD2,NA,CASSQWELAERGNEQFF,TGTGCCAGCAGCCAATGGGAACTAGCGGAACGGGGGAATGAGCAGTTCTTC
TRBV7-8,TRBJ2-6,NA,NA,CASSSGPVSGANVLTF,TGTGCCAGCAGCTCCGGGCCCGTCTCTGGGGCCAACGTCCTGACTTTC
TRBV4-1,TRBJ1-2,NA,few,CASSLRVYYGYTF,TGCGCCAGCAGCCTAAGGGTTTACTATGGCTACACCTTC